A single sample is the source of the 3 T cell receptor beta chains below, sequenced in a study of blood T cell repertoires in COVID-19. Generated by immunoSEQ multiplex PCR, the TCRdb table keeps only in-frame clones and is missing some. The sample holds 100,000 to 150,000 clones, around nine tenths seen once. The sequencing sample was made of peripheral blood. The receptors originated from a man aged 45-65 years with COVID-19, enrolled during active disease.

This clone is a singleton in its sample. The rearrangement uses TRBV5-1 and TRBJ2-5; 8 nucleotides line up with TRBD1. Trimming cost V 4 bases and J 0 bases; bases outside gene matches: 5. The CDR3 consists of 15 residues. Germline lookup yields CDR1 SGHRS and CDR2 YFSETQ. The CDR3 DNA follows: TGCGCCAGCAGCAACCAGGGGGCGTACCAAGAGACCCAGTACTTC. Translated: CASSNQGAYQETQYF.

The genes are TRBV19 and TRBJ1-2; 7 nucleotides agree with TRBD1. The germline CDR1 and CDR2 sequences are LNHDA and SQIVND (reference sequence). The CDR3 is made up of 15 amino acids. V was clipped by 3 bases and J by 5 bases; unmatched bases: 9. CDR3 residues: CASSMAPGQSYGYTF. DNA for the CDR3: TGTGCCAGTAGTATGGCCCCGGGACAGAGTTATGGCTACACCTTC.

This chain joins TRBV29-1 and TRBJ1-2, with D possibly matching TRBD1 (5 bases). The CDR3 runs to 14 residues. V was clipped by 4 bases and J by 7 bases, with 19 bases between them. Germline V gene lookup returns CDR1 SQVTM and CDR2 ANQGSEA. CDR3 sequence (DNA): TGCAGCGTTGGCCCCAAGGACCCTAGGGGTGGCTACACCTTC. This encodes CSVGPKDPRGGYTF.